This TCR beta chain stems from a study of beta chain features in type 1 diabetes. Study-wide background: Across every sample, 107,917,701 sorted cells were examined in total.

This clone came up a few times. Its antigen is not identified. Of the isolated RNA, all was reverse transcribed, and so the sequenced material was expressed TCRB transcripts. Assay used: immunoSEQ multiplex PCR; TCRdb lists only in-frame clones, some missing. This sample has approximately 260,000 clones, with roughly 20% found just once. Overall study findings and caveats: Insertions at VDJ junctions were less frequent in type 1 diabetes patients. These patients also deleted more nucleotides at the same junctions. Shorter templates might be favored by PCR, and equally so in patients and in controls. Healthy donors had naive, central memory and Treg TCRB repertoires that appeared less similar than those seen among patients. When Type 1 diabetes patients were examined, their TCRB CDR3s proved moderately but significantly shorter in all four CD4+ subsets.

The CDR3 is 14 residues long. V lost 5 bases and J lost 8, with 16 bases in between. Germline loops: CDR1 MDHEN, CDR2 SYDVKM. Specimen: naive CD4+ T cells from blood. The origin of this receptor is a woman aged 40 to 55 with type 1 diabetes. The J gene is TRBJ2-1, the V gene TRBV28; maybe TRBD2 (6 bases). The CDR3 loop is CASSPAGLSDEQFF. The CDR3 bases are TGTGCCAGCAGTCCCGCGGGACTTAGCGATGAGCAGTTCTTC.